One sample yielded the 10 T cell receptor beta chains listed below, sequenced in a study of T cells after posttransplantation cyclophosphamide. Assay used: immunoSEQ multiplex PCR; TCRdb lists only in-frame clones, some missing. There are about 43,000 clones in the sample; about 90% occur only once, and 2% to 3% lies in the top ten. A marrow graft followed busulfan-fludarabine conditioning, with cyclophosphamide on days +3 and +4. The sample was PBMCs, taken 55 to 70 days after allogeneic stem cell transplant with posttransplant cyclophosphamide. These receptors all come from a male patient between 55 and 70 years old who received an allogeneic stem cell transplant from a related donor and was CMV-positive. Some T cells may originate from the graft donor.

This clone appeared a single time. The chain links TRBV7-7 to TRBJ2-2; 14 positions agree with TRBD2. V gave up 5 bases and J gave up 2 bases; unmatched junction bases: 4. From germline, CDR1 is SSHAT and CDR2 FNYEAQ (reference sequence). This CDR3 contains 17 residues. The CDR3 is CASSRTSGGYNTGELFF. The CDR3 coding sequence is TGTGCCAGCAGCCGGACTAGCGGGGGGTATAACACCGGGGAGCTGTTTTTT.

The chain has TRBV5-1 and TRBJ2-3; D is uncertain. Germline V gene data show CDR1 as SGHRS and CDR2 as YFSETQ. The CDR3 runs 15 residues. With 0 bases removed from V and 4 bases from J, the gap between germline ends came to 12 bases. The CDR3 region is CASSLVRLDADTQYF. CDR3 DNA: TGCGCCAGCAGCTTGGTTCGGCTAGACGCAGATACGCAGTATTTT.

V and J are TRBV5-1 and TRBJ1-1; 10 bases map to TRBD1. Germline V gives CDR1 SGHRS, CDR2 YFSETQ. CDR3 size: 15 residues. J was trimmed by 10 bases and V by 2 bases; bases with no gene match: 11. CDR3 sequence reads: CASSLTGTGDFGAFF. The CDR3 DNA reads TGCGCCAGCAGCTTAACCGGGACAGGGGATTTTGGAGCTTTCTTT.

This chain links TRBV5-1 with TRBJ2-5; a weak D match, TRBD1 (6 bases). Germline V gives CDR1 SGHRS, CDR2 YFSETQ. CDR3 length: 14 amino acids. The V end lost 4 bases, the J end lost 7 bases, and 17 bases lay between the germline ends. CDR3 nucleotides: TGCGCCAGCAGCGTTACACAGGGCGAGGGGACCCAGTACTTC. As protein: CASSVTQGEGTQYF. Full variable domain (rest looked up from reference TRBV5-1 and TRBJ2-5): KAGVTQTPRYLIKTRGQQVTLSCSPISGHRSVSWYQQTPGQGLQFLFEYFSETQRNKGNFPGRFSGRQFSNSRSEMNVSTLELGDSALYLCASSVTQGEGTQYFGPGTRLLVL.

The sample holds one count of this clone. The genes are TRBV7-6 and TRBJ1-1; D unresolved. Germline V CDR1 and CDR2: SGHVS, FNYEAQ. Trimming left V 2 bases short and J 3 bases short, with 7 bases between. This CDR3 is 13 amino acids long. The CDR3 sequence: CASSLLTYTEAFF. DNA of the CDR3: TGTGCCAGCAGCTTATTGACTTACACTGAAGCTTTCTTT.

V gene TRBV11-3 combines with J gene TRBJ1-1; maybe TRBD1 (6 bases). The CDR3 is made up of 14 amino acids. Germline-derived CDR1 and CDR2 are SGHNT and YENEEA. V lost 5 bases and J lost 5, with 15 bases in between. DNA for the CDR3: TGTGCCAGCAGCCACCAGGACAGAGATACTGAAGCTTTCTTT. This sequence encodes CASSHQDRDTEAFF.

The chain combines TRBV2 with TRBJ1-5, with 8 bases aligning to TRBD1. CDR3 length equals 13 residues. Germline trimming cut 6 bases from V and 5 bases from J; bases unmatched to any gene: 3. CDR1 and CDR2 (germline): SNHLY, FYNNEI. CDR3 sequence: CASSRGLDQPQHF. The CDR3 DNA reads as TGTGCCAGCAGCAGGGGGCTCGATCAGCCCCAGCATTTT. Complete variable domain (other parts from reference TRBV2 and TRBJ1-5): EPEVTQTPSHQVTQMGQEVILRCVPISNHLYFYWYRQILGQKVEFLVSFYNNEISEKSEIFDDQFSVERPDGSNFTLKIRSTKLEDSAMYFCASSRGLDQPQHFGDGTRLSIL.

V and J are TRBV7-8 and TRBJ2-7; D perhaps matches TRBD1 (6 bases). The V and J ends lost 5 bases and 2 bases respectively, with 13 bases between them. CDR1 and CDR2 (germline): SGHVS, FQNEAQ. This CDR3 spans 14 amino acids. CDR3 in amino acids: CASSAEGQAYEQYV. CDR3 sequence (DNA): TGTGCCAGCAGCGCAGAGGGACAAGCCTACGAGCAGTACGTC.

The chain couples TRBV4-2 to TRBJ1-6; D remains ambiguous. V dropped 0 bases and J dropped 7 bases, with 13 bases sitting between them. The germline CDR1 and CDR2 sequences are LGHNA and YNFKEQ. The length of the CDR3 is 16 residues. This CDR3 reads CASSQDYTAGNSPLHF. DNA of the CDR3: TGTGCCAGCAGCCAAGATTATACAGCGGGAAATTCACCCCTCCACTTT.

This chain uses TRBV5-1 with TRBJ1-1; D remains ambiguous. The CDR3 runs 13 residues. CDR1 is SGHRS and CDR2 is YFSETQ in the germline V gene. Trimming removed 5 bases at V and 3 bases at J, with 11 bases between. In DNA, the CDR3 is TGCGCCAGCAGAATGAGGGAGGACACTGAAGCTTTCTTT. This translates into CASRMREDTEAFF.